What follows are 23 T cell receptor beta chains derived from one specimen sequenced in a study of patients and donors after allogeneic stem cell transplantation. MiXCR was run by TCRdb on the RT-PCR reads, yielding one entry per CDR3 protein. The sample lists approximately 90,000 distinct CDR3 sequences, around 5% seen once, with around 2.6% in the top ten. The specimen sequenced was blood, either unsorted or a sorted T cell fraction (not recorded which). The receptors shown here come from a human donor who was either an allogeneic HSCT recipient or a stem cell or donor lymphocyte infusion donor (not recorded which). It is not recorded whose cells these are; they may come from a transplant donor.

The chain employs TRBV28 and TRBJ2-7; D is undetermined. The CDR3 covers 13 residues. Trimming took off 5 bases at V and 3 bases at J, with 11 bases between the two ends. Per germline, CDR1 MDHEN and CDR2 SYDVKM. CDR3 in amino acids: CASSPPPSYEQYF. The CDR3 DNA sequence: TGTGCCAGCAGTCCTCCCCCCAGCTACGAGCAGTACTTC.

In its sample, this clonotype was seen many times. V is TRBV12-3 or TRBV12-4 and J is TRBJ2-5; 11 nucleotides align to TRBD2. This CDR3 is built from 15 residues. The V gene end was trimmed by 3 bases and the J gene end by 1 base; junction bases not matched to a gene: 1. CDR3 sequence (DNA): TGTGCCAGCAGTTTGGGGACTAGCGGCCAAGAGACCCAGTACTTC. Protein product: CASSLGTSGQETQYF.

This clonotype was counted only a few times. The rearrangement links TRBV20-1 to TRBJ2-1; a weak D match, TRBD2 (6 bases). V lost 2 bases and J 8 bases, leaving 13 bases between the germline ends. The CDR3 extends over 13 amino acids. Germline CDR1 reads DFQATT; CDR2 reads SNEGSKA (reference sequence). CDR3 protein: CSARSFPGDEQFF. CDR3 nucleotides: TGCAGTGCTAGATCCTTCCCGGGGGATGAGCAGTTCTTC.

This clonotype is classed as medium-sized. The chain's CDR3 is CASSSGQGDSPLHF. In nucleotides, the CDR3 is TGTGCCAGCAGTTCTGGGCAGGGGGATTCACCCCTCCACTTT. This chain uses TRBV12-3 or TRBV12-4 with TRBJ1-6; TRBD1 matches 7 bases. Trimming removed 4 bases from V and 8 bases from J; junction bases left unmatched: 5. The CDR3 is 14 residues long.

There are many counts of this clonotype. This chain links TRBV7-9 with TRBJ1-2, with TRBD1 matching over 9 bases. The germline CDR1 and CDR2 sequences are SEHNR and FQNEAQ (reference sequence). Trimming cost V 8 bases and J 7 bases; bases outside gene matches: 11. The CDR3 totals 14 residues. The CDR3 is CASLLQTGGGGYTF. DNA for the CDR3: TGTGCCAGCCTTCTACAAACAGGGGGCGGTGGCTACACCTTC.

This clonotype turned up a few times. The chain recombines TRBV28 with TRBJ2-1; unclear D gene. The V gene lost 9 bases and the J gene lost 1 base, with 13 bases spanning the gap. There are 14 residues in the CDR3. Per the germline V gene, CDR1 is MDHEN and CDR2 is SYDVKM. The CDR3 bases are TGTGCCAGTGATTCATCGAGGTCCTACAATGAGCAGTTCTTC. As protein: CASDSSRSYNEQFF.

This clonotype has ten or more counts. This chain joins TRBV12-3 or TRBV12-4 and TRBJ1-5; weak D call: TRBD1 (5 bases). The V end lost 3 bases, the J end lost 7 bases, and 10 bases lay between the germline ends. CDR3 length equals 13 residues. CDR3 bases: TGTGCCAGCAGTTTCGAGGGGCGGCAGCCCCAGCATTTT. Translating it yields CASSFEGRQPQHF.

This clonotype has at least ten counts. This CDR3 reads CASSLTENSYGYTF. The CDR3, as DNA: TGTGCCAGCAGCCTCACCGAGAATTCCTATGGCTACACCTTC. V gene TRBV27 combines with J gene TRBJ1-2; D gene uncertain. The CDR3 is 14 amino acids. Germline loops: CDR1 MNHEY, CDR2 SMNVEV (reference sequence). Trimming removed 6 bases at V and 4 bases at J, with 15 bases between.

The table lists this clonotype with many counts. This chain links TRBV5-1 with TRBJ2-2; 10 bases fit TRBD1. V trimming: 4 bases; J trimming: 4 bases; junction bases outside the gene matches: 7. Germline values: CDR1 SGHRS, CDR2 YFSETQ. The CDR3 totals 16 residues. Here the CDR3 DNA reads TGCGCCAGCAGCCCCCAGGGGACAGGGGCCACCGGGGAGCTGTTTTTT. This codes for CASSPQGTGATGELFF.

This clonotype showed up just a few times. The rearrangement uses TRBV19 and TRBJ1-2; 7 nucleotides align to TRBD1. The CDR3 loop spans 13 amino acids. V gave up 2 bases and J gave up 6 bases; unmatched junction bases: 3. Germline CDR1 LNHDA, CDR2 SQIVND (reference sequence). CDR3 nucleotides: TGTGCCAGTAGTATAAGACAGGGTGATGGCTACACCTTC. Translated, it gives CASSIRQGDGYTF.

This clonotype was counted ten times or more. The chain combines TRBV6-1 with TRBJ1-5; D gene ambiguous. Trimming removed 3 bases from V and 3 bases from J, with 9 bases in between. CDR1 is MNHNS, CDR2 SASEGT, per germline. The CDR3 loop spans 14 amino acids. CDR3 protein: CASSEAGYNQPQHF. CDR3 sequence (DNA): TGTGCCAGCAGTGAGGCCGGATACAATCAGCCCCAGCATTTT.

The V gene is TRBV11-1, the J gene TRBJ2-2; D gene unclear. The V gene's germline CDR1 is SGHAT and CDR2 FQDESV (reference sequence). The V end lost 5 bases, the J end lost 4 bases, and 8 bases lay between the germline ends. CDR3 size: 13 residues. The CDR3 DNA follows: TGTGCCAGCAGCCCGCAGTTCACCGGGGAGCTGTTTTTT. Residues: CASSPQFTGELFF.

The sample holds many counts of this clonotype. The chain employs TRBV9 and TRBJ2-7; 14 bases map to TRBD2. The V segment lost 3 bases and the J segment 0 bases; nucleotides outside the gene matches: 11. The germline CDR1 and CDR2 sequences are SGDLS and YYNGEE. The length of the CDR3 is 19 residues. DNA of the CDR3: TGTGCCAGCAGCGCCGAGAGGGGACTAGCGGGGGCCGGCTCCTACGAGCAGTACTTC. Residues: CASSAERGLAGAGSYEQYF. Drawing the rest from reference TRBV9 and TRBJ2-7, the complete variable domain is DSGVTQTPKHLITATGQRVTLRCSPRSGDLSVYWYQQSLDQGLQFLIQYYNGEERAKGNILERFSAQQFPDLHSELNLSSLELGDSALYFCASSAERGLAGAGSYEQYFGPGTRLTVT.

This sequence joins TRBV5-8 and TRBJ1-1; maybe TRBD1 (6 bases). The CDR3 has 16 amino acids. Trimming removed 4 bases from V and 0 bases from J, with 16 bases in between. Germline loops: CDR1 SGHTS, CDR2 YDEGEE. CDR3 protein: CASSLFRGEMNTEAFF. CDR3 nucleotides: TGTGCCAGCAGCCTCTTCAGGGGAGAGATGAACACTGAAGCTTTCTTT.

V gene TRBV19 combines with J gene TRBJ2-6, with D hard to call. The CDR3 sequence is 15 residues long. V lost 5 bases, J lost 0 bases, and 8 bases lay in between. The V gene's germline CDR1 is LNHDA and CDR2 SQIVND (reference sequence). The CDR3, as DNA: TGTGCCAGTAGTTTTATTAGCTCTGGGGCCAACGTCCTGACTTTC. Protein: CASSFISSGANVLTF.

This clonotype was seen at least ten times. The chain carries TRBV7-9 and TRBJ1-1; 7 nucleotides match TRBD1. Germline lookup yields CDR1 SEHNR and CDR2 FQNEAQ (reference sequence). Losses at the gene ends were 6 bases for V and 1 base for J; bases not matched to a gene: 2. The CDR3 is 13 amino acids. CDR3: CASRGQPNTEAFF. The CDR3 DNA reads TGTGCCAGCAGGGGACAGCCGAACACTGAAGCTTTCTTT.

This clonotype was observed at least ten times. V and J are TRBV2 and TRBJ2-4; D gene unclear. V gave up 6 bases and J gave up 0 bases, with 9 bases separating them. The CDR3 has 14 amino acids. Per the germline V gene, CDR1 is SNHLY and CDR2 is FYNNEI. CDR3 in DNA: TGTGCCAGCAGCCGGCCCGTAGCCAAAAACATTCAGTACTTC. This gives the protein CASSRPVAKNIQYF.

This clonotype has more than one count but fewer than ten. In nucleotides, the CDR3 is TGTGCCAGTAGTATGGGACGCGGCGGCCTGGAGCAGTACTTC. It is translated as CASSMGRGGLEQYF. The rearrangement links TRBV19 to TRBJ2-7, with D perhaps being TRBD1 or TRBD2 (5 bases each). The CDR3 extends over 14 amino acids. Germline V gene sequence: CDR1 LNHDA, CDR2 SQIVND (reference sequence). V was cut by 3 bases and J by 7 bases, with 16 bases left in between.

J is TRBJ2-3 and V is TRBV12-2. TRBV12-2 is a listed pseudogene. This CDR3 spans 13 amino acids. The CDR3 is CASRLAVEDTQYF. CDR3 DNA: TGTGCAAGTCGCTTAGCGGTGGAGGATACGCAGTATTTT.

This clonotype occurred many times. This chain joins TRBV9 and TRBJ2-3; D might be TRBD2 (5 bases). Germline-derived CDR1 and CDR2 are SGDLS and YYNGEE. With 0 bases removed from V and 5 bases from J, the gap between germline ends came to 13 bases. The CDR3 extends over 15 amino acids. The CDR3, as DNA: TGTGCCAGCAGCGTAGCTCCAAGCGGAAGAGATACGCAGTATTTT. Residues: CASSVAPSGRDTQYF.

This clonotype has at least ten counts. CDR3 nucleotide sequence: TGCAGCGTTTATTTGGTCCTGAACACTGAAGCTTTCTTT. Its protein product is CSVYLVLNTEAFF. The J gene is TRBJ1-1, the V gene TRBV29-1; no reliable D call. Per the germline V gene, CDR1 is SQVTM and CDR2 is ANQGSEA. V lost 5 bases, J lost 0 bases, and 10 bases lay in between. The CDR3 consists of 13 residues.

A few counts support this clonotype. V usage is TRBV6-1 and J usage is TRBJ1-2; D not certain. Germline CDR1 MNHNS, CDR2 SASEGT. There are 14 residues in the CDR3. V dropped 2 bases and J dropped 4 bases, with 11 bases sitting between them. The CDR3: CASSEYGGIYGYTF. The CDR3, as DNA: TGTGCCAGCAGTGAATACGGTGGAATCTATGGCTACACCTTC.

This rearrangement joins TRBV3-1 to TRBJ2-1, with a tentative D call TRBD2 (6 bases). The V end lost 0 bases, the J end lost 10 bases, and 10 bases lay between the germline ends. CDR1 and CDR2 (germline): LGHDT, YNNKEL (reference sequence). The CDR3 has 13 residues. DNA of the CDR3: TGTGCCAGCAGCCAAGATAGGGAGGTGGAGCAGTTCTTC. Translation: CASSQDREVEQFF.